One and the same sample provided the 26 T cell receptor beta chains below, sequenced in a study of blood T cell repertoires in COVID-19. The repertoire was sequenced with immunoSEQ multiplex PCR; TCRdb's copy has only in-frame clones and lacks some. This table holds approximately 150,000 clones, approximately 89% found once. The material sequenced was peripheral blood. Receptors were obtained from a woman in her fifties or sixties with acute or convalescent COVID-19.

The CDR3 spells CASSVAPPGTSGIYNEQFF. In nucleotides, the CDR3 is TGTGCCAGTAGTGTCGCCCCACCCGGGACTAGCGGGATCTACAATGAGCAGTTCTTC. V usage is TRBV19 and J usage is TRBJ2-1; TRBD2 aligns across 13 bases. This CDR3 is 19 amino acids long. V lost 5 bases and J lost 3; bases outside the gene matches: 13. In germline, CDR1 is LNHDA, CDR2 SQIVND (reference sequence).

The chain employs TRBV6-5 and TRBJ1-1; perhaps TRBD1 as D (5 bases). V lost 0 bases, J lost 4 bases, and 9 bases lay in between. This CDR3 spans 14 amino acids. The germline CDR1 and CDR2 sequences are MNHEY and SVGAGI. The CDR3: CASSYSGEGTEAFF. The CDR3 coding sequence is TGTGCCAGCAGTTACTCGGGGGAGGGCACTGAAGCTTTCTTT.

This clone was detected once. The DNA for the CDR3 is TGCGCCAGCAGCTTTGGACAGGGCACCGGGGAGCTGTTTTTT. Protein: CASSFGQGTGELFF. J is TRBJ2-2 and V is TRBV5-1; 8 bases fit TRBD1. Trimming took 2 bases from V and 4 from J; bases not matched to a gene: 1. Germline V gives CDR1 SGHRS, CDR2 YFSETQ. This CDR3 region has 14 residues.

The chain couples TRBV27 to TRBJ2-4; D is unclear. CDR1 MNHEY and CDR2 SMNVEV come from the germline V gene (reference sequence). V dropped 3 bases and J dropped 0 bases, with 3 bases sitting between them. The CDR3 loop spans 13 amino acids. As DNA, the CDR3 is TGTGCCAGCAGTTTCCTAGCCAAAAACATTCAGTACTTC. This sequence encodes CASSFLAKNIQYF.

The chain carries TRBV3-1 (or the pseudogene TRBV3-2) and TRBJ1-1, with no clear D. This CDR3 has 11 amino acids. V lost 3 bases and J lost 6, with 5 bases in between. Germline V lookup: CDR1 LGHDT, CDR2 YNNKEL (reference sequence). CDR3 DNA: TGTGCCAGCAGCCAGTTCGCTGAAGCTTTCTTT. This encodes CASSQFAEAFF.

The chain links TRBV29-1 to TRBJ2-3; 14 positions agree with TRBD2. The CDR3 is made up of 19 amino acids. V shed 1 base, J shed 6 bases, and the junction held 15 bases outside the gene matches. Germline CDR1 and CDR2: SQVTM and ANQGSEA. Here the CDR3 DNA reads TGCAGCGTTGAAGGGACTAGTTCTTGGACTAGCGGGGGGTATGATACGCAGTATTTT. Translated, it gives CSVEGTSSWTSGGYDTQYF.

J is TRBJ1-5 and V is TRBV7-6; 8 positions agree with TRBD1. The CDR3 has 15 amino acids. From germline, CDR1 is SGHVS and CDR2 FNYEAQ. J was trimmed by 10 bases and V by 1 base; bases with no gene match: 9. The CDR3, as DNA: TGTGCCAGCAGCTTAGGGGGGACAGGTGAATTTCCCCAGCATTTT. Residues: CASSLGGTGEFPQHF.

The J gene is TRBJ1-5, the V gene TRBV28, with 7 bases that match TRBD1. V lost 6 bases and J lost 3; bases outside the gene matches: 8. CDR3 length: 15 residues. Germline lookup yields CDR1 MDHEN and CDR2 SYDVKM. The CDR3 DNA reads TGTGCCAGCAGGCAGACAGGGATTGACAATCAGCCCCAGCATTTT. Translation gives CASRQTGIDNQPQHF.

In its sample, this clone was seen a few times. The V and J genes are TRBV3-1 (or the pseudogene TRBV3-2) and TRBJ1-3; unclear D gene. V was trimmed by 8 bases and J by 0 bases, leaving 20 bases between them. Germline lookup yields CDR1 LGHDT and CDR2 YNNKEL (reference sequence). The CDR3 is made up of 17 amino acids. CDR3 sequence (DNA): TGTGCCAGCCACCGGGGATCAACCCTGTCCTCTGGAAACACCATATATTTT. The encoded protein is CASHRGSTLSSGNTIYF.

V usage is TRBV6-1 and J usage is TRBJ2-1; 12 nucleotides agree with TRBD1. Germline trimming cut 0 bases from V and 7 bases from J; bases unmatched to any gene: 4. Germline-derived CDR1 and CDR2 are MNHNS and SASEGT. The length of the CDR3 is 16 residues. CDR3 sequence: CASSEAWDRGLNEQFF. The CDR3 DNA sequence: TGTGCCAGCAGTGAAGCGTGGGACAGGGGGCTTAATGAGCAGTTCTTC.

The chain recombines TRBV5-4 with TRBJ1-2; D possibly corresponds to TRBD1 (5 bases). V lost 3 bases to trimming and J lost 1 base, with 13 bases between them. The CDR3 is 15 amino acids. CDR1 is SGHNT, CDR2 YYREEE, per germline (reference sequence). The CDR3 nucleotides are TGTGCCAGCAGCTCCCGATGGACAAGTAACTATGGCTACACCTTC. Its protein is CASSSRWTSNYGYTF.

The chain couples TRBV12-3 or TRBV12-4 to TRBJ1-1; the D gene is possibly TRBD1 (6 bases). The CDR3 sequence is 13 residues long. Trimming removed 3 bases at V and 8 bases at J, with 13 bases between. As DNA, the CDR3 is TGTGCCAGCAGTTTTGGGGGTGGACAGGAAGCTTTCTTT. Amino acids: CASSFGGGQEAFF.

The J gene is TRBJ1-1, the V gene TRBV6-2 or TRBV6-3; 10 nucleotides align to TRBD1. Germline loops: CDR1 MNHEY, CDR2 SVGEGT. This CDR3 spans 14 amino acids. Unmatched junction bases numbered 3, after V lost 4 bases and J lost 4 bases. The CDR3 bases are TGTGCCAGCAGTTGGGGACAGGGGACCACTGAAGCTTTCTTT. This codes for CASSWGQGTTEAFF.

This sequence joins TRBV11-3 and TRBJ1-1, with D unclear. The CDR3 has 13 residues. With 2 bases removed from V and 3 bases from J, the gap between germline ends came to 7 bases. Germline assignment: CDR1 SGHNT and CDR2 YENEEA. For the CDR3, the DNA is TGTGCCAGCAGCTTAAATGCGGACACTGAAGCTTTCTTT. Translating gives CASSLNADTEAFF.

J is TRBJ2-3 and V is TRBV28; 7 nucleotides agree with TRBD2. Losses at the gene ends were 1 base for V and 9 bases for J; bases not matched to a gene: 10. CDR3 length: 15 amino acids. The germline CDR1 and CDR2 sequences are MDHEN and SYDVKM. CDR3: CASSLSAGVTGTQYF. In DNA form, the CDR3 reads TGTGCCAGCAGTTTATCGGCGGGGGTCACGGGGACGCAGTATTTT.

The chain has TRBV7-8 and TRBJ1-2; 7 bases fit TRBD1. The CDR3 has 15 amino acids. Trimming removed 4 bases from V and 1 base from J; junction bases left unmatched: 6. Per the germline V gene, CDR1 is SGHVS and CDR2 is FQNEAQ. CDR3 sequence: CASSSYRGRNYGYTF. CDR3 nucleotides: TGTGCCAGCAGCTCCTACAGGGGTCGTAACTATGGCTACACCTTC.

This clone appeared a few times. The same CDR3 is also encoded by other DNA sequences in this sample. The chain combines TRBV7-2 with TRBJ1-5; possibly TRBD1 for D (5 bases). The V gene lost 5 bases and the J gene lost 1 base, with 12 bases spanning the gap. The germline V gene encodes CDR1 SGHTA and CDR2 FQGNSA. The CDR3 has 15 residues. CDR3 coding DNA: TGTGCCAGCAGCCCTATGCGGGGGAGCAATCAGCCCCAGCATTTT. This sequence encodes CASSPMRGSNQPQHF.

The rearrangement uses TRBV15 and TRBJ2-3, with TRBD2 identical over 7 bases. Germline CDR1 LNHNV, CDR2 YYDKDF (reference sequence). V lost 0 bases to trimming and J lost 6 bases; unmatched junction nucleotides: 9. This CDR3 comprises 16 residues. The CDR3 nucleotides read TGTGCCACCAGCAGAGATCGTCGAGCGGGGACGGATACGCAGTATTTT. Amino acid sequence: CATSRDRRAGTDTQYF.

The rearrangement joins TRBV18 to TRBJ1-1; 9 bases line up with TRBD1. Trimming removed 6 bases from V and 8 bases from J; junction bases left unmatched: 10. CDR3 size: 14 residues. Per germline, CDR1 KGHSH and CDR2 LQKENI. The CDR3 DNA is TGTGCCAGCTCTCCGGGACAGGGCCTGTTCGAAGCTTTCTTT. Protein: CASSPGQGLFEAFF.

In nucleotides, the CDR3 is TGTGCCAGCAGCTTACTAGCGGGGGGGTTCACCGGGGAGCTGTTTTTT. Translated, it gives CASSLLAGGFTGELFF. The chain has TRBV11-2 and TRBJ2-2; TRBD2 matches at 12 bases. The CDR3 loop spans 16 amino acids. Germline assignment: CDR1 SGHAT and CDR2 FQNNGV. J lost 4 bases, V lost 2 bases, and 2 bases had no gene match.

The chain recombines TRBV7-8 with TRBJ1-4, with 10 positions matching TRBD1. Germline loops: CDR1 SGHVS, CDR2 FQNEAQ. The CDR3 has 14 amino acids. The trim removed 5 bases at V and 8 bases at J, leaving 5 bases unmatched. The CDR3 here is CASSRDRGYEKLFF. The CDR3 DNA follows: TGTGCCAGCAGCAGGGACAGGGGTTACGAAAAACTGTTTTTT.

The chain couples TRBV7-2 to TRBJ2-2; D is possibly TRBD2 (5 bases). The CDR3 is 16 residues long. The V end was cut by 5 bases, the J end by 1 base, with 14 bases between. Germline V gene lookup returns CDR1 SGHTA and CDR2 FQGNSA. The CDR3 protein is CASSLRTRVNTGELFF. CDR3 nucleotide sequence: TGTGCCAGCAGCCTCCGAACTAGGGTGAACACCGGGGAGCTGTTTTTT.

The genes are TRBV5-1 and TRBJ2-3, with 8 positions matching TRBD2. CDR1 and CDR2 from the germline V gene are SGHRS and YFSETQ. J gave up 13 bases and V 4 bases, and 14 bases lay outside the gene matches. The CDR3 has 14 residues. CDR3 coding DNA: TGCGCCAGCAGCATTGGAGGACTAGCCGAAGGGGAGTATTTT. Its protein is CASSIGGLAEGEYF.

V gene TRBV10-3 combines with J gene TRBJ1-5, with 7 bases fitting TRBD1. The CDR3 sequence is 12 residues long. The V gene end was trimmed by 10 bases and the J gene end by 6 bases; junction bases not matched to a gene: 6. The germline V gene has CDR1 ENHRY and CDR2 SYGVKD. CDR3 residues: CATEGAGQPQHF. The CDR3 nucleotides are TGTGCCACGGAGGGGGCTGGTCAGCCCCAGCATTTT.

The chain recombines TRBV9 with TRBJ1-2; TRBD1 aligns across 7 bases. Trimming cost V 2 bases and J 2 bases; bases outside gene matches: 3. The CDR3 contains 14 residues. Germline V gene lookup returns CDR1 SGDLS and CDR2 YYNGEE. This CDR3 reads CASSVAGGNYGYTF. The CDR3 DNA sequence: TGTGCCAGCAGCGTCGCAGGGGGAAACTATGGCTACACCTTC.

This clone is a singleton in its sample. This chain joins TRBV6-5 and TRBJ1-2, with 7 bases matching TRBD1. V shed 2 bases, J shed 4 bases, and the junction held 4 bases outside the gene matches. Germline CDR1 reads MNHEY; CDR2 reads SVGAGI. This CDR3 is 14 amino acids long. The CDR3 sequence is CASSYRDSRYGYTF. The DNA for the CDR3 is TGTGCCAGCAGTTACAGGGACAGCCGCTATGGCTACACCTTC.